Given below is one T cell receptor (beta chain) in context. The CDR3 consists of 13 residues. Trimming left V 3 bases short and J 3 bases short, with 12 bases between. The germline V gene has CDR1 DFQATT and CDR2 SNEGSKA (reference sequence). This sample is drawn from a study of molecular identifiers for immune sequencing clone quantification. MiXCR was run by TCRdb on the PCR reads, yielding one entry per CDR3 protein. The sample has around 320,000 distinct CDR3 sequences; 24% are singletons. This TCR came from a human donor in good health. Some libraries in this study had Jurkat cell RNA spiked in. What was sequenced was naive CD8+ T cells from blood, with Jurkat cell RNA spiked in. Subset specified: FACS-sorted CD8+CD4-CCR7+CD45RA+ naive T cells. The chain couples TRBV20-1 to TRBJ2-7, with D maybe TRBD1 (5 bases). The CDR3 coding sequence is TGCAGTGCTAGTTGGGGCAGGGTCTACGAGCAGTACTTC. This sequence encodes CSASWGRVYEQYF.